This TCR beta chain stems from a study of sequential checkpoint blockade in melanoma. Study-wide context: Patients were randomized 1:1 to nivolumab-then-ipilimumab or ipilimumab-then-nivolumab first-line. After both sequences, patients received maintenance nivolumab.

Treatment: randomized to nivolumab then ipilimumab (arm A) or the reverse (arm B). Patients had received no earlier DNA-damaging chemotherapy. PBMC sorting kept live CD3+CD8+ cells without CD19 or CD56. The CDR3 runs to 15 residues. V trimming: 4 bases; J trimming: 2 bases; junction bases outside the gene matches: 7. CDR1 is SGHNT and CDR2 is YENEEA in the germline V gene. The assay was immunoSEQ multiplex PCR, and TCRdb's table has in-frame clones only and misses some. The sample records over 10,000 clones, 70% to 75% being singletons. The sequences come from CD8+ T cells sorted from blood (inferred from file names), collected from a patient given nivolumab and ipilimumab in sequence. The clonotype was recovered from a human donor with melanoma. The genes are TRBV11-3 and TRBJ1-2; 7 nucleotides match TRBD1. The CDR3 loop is CASSSRQGKNYGYTF. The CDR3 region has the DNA TGTGCCAGCAGCTCAAGACAGGGAAAGAACTATGGCTACACCTTC.